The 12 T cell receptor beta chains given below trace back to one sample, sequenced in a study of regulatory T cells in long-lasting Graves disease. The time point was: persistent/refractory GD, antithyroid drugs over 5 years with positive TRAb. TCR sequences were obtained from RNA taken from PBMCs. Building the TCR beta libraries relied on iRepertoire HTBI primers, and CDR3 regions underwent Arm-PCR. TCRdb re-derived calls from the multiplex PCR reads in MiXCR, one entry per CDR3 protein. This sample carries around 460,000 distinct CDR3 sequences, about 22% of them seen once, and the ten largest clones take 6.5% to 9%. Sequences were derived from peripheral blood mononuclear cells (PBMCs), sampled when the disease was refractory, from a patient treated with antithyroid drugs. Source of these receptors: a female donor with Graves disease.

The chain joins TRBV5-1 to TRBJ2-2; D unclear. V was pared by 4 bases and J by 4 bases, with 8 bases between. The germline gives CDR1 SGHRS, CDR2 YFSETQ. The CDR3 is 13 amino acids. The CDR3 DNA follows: TGCGCCAGCAGCAGGATAGGCACCGGGGAGCTGTTTTTT. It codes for CASSRIGTGELFF.

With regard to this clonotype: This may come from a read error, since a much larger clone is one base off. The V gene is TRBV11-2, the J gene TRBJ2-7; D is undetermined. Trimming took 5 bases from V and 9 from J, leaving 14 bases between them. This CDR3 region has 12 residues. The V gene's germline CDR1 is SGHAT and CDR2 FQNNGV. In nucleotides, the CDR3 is TGTGCCAGCAGCCGTCAGAGAGGCGGGCAGTACTTC. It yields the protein CASSRQRGGQYF.

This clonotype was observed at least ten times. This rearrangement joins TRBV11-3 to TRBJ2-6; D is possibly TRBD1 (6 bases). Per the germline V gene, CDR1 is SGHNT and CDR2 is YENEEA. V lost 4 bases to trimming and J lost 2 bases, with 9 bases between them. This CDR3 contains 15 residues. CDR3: CASSSRQAGANVLTF. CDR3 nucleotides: TGTGCCAGCAGCTCCCGACAGGCTGGGGCCAACGTCCTGACTTTC.

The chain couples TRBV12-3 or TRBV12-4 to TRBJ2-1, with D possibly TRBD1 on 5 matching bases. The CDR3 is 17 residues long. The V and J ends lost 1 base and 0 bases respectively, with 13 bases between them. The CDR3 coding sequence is TGTGCCAGCAGTTTAGGCAGCAGGGAAGGCTCCTACAATGAGCAGTTCTTC. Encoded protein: CASSLGSREGSYNEQFF.

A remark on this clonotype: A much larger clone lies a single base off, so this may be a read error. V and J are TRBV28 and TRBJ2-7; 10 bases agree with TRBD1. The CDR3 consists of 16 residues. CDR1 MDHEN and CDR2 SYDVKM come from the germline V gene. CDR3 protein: CASSLNRDRGAYERYF. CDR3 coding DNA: TGTGCCAGCAGTTTAAACCGGGACAGGGGCGCATACGAGCGGTACTTC.

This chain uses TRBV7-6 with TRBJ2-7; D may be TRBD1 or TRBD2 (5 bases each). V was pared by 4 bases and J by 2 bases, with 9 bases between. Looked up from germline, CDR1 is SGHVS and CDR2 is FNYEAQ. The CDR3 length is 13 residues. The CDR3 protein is CASSWDGTYEQYF. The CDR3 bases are TGTGCCAGCAGCTGGGACGGGACCTACGAGCAGTACTTC.

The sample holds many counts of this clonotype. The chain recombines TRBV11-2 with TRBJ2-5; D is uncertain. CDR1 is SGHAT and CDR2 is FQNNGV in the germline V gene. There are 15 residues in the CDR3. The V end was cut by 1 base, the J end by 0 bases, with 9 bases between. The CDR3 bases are TGTGCCAGCAGCTTAGTCTGGGAATACCAAGAGACCCAGTACTTC. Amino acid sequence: CASSLVWEYQETQYF.

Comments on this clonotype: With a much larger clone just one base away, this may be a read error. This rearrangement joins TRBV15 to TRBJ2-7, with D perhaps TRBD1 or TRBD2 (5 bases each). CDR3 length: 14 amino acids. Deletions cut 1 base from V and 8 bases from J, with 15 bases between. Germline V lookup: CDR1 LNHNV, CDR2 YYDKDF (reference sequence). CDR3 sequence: CATSRGDVNSQQYF. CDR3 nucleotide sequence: TGTGCCACCAGCAGAGGGGACGTAAATTCGCAGCAGTACTTC.

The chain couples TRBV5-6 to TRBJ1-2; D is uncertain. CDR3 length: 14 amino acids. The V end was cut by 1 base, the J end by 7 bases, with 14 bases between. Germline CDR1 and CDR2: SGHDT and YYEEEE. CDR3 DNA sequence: TGTGCCAGCAGCTTGTATGGGGTGGAGATTGGCTACACCTTC. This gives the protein CASSLYGVEIGYTF.

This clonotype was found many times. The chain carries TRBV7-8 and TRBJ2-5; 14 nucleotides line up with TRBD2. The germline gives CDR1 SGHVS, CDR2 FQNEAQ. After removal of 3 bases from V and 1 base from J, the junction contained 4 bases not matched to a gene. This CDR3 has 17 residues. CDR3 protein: CASSFLGLAGGQETQYF. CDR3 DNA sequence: TGTGCCAGCAGCTTCCTCGGACTAGCGGGAGGCCAAGAGACCCAGTACTTC.

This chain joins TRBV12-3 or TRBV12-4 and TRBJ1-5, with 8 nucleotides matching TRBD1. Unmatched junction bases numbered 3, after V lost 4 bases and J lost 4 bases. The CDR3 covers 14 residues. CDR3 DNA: TGTGCCAGCAGTTATACAGGGGGAAATCAGCCCCAGCATTTT. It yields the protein CASSYTGGNQPQHF.

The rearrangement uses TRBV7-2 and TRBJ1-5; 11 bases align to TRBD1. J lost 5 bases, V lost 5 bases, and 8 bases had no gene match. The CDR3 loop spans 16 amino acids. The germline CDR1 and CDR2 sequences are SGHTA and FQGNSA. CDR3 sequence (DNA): TGTGCCAGCAGCCCCCGGGACAGGGGGTACGATCAGCCCCAGCATTTT. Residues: CASSPRDRGYDQPQHF.